The rows below give T cell receptor beta chains drawn from one sample of a study of T cells in Graves' hyperthyroidism and ophthalmopathy. TCRdb analysed the multiplex PCR reads with MiXCR anew, one entry per CDR3 protein. The sample has under 350,000 distinct CDR3 sequences; more than 15% are singletons. Sequencing used blood. These receptor sequences come from a woman aged 55-69 years with Graves' ophthalmopathy. Each CDR3 is given with its conserved first and last residue. The order of the fields is V gene, D gene, CDR3 length, clone size, J gene, CDR3 protein, CDR3 DNA. The D gene is left open where the match is weak. Rows may omit the clone size; those that give it use once, few, many or a size class.

V: TRBV10-1
D: .
length: 15
size: few
J: TRBJ1-1
CDR3: CASSPTGTRNTEAFF
DNA: TGCGCCAGCAGTCCTACAGGGACAAGGAACACTGAAGCTTTCTTT

V: TRBV18
D: .
length: 15
size: many
J: TRBJ2-1
CDR3: CASSPGDGPYNEQFF
DNA: TGTGCCAGCTCACCGGGGGACGGACCCTACAATGAGCAGTTCTTC

V: TRBV20-1
D: .
length: 14
size: many
J: TRBJ2-1
CDR3: CSARDGEGAFEQFF
DNA: TGCAGTGCTAGAGATGGGGAGGGGGCGTTTGAGCAGTTCTTC

V: TRBV4-3
D: TRBD1
length: 17
size: .
J: TRBJ1-4
CDR3: CASSARGFWDSNEKLFF
DNA: TGCGCCAGCAGCGCAAGGGGCTTCTGGGACAGTAATGAAAAACTGTTTTTT

V: TRBV2
D: .
length: 12
size: many
J: TRBJ2-5
CDR3: CASSGGQETQYF
DNA: TGTGCCAGCAGTGGGGGACAAGAGACCCAGTACTTC

V: TRBV11-2
D: TRBD2
length: 16
size: .
J: TRBJ2-7
CDR3: CASSLTSGSPSFEQYF
DNA: TGTGCCAGCAGCTTGACTAGCGGGAGCCCCTCCTTTGAGCAGTACTTC

V: TRBV28
D: .
length: 14
size: many
J: TRBJ1-4
CDR3: CASSLLPRDEKLFF
DNA: TGTGCCAGCAGTTTATTACCCAGGGATGAAAAACTGTTTTTT

V: TRBV5-1
D: .
length: 16
size: few
J: TRBJ1-3
CDR3: CASSSLGASSGNTIYF
DNA: TGCGCCAGCAGCAGCTTAGGTGCCAGCTCTGGAAACACCATATATTTT

V: TRBV27
D: TRBD1
length: 14
size: many
J: TRBJ1-2
CDR3: CASSSRQGGYGYTF
DNA: TGTGCCAGCAGTTCACGACAGGGGGGGTATGGCTACACCTTC

V: TRBV5-6
D: TRBD2
length: 16
size: .
J: TRBJ2-5
CDR3: CASSSPGLAGQETQYF
DNA: TGTGCCAGCAGCTCACCGGGACTAGCGGGGCAAGAGACCCAGTACTTC

V: TRBV7-2
D: TRBD1
length: 16
size: many
J: TRBJ1-5
CDR3: CASSLEEGGGSQPQHF
DNA: TGTGCCAGCAGCTTAGAAGAGGGAGGGGGCTCTCAGCCCCAGCATTTT

V: TRBV7-3
D: .
length: 16
size: .
J: TRBJ2-2
CDR3: CASSPQVGAYTGELFF
DNA: TGTGCCAGCAGCCCTCAGGTGGGAGCGTACACCGGGGAGCTGTTTTTT

V: TRBV6-2/TRBV6-3
D: .
length: 15
size: many
J: TRBJ1-2
CDR3: CASLKAWQDHYGYTF
DNA: TGTGCCAGCTTAAAAGCATGGCAGGACCACTATGGCTACACCTTC

V: TRBV20-1
D: TRBD1
length: 17
size: few
J: TRBJ1-4
CDR3: CSARVLSRGQTNEKLFF
DNA: TGCAGTGCTAGAGTTCTTAGCAGGGGGCAGACTAATGAAAAACTGTTTTTT

V: TRBV7-8
D: TRBD1
length: 15
size: many
J: TRBJ1-5
CDR3: CASSLAYRGNQPQHF
DNA: TGTGCCAGCAGCTTAGCCTACAGGGGTAATCAGCCCCAGCATTTT

V: TRBV6-1
D: .
length: 13
size: .
J: TRBJ1-2
CDR3: CASSPIGGYGYTF
DNA: TGTGCCAGCAGTCCCATCGGAGGCTATGGCTACACCTTC

V: TRBV10-3
D: TRBD1
length: 14
size: .
J: TRBJ1-2
CDR3: CAISDPRQGNGYTF
DNA: TGTGCCATCAGTGACCCTAGACAGGGGAATGGCTACACCTTC

V: TRBV5-6
D: TRBD2
length: 19
size: many
J: TRBJ2-1
CDR3: CASSERKGLAGDLYNEQFF
DNA: TGTGCCAGCAGCGAACGGAAGGGACTAGCGGGGGACCTCTACAATGAGCAGTTCTTC

V: TRBV4-3
D: .
length: 16
size: .
J: TRBJ2-2
CDR3: CASSQDWPSETGELFF
DNA: TGCGCCAGCAGCCAAGATTGGCCCAGTGAAACCGGGGAGCTGTTTTTT

V: TRBV25-1
D: .
length: 17
size: .
J: TRBJ2-5
CDR3: CASTGRAETLITETQYF
DNA: TGTGCCAGCACAGGCCGGGCCGAGACTCTGATTACGGAGACCCAGTACTTC

V: TRBV18
D: .
length: 13
size: .
J: TRBJ1-3
CDR3: CASSQPPGNTIYF
DNA: TGTGCCAGCTCCCAACCCCCAGGAAACACCATATATTTT

V: TRBV24-1
D: TRBD1
length: 16
size: few
J: TRBJ2-2
CDR3: CATSDWGTENTGELFF
DNA: TGTGCCACCAGTGATTGGGGGACAGAGAACACCGGGGAGCTGTTTTTT

V: TRBV6-6
D: TRBD1
length: 16
size: many
J: TRBJ2-7
CDR3: CASSYPPGQGRDEQYF
DNA: TGTGCCAGCAGTTACCCTCCGGGACAGGGGAGAGACGAGCAGTACTTC

V: TRBV15
D: .
length: 16
size: .
J: TRBJ2-4
CDR3: CATSRGGPSAKNIQYF
DNA: TGTGCCACCAGCAGAGGAGGGCCATCGGCCAAAAACATTCAGTACTTC